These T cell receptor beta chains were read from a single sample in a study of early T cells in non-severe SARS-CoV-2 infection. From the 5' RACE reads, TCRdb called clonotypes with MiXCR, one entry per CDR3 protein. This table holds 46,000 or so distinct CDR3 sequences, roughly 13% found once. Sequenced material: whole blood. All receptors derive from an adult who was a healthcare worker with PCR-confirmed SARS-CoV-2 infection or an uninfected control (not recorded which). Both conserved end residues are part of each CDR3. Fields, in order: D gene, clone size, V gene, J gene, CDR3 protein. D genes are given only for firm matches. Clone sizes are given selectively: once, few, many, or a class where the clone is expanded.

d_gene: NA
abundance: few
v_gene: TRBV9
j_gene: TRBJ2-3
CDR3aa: CASSVNSNTDTQYF

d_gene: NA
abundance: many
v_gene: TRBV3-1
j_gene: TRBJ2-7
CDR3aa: CASSQDGITYEQYF

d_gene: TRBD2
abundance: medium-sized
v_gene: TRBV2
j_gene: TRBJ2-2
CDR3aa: CASSDGSGGTGELFF

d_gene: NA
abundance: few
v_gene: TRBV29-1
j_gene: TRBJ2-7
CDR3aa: CSVVSSYEQYF

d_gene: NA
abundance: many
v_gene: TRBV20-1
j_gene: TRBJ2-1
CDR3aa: CSAGANNEQFF

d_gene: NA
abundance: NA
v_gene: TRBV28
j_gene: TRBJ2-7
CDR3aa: CASSFFLGTYEQYF

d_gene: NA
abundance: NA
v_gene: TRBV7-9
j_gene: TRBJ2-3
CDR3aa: CASSLESTGVPDTQYF

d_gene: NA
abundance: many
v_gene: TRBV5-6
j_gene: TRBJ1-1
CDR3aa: CASSPGVTLNTEAFF

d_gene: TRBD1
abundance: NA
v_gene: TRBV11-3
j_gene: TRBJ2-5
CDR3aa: CASSQSRQGYQETQYF

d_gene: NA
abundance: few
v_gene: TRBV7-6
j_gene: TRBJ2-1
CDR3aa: CASSFGLLNEQFF

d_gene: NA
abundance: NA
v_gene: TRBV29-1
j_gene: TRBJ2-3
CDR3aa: CSVEEVGSTDTQYF

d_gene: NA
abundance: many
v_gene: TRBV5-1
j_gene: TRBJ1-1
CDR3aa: CASSLVPTSEAFF

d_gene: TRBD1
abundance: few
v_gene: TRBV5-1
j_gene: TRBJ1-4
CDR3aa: CASSLAPWTGEKLFF

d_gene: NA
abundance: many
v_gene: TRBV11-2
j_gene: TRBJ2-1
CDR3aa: CASSPTRQVTYNEQFF

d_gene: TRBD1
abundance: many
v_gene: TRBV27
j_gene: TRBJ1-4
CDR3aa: CASSPRSGTANEKLFF

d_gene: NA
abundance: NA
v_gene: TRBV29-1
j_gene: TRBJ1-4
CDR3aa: CSVAAGDHEKLFF

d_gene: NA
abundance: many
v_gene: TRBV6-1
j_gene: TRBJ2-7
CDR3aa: CASSESIAYTLSYEQYF

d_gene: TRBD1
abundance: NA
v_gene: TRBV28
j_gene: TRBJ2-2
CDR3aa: CASSLPGTGVTGELFF

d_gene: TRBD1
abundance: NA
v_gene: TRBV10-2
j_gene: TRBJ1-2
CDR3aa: CASSDRTGLHGYTF

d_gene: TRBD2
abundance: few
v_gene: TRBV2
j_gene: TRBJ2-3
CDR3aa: CASSEGAGGSDTQYF

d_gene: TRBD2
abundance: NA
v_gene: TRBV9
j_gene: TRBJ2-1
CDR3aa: CASSVGLAGGSNYNEQFF